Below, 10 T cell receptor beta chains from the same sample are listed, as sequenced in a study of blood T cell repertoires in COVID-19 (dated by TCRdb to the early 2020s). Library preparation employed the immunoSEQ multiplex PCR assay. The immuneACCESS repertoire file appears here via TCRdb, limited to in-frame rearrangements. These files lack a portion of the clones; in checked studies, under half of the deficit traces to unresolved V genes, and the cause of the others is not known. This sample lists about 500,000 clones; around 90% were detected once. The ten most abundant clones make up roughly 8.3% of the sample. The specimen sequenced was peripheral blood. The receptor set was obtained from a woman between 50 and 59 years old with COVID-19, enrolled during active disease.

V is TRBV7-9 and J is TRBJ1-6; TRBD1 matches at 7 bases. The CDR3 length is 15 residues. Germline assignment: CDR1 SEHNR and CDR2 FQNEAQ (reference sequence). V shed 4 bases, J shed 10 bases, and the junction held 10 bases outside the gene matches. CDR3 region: CASSSYRGPKSPLHF. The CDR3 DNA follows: TGTGCCAGCAGCTCCTACAGGGGTCCTAAGTCACCCCTCCACTTT.

The CDR3 DNA sequence: TGTGCCAGCAGCTGGGACAGGGACTACGAGCAGTACTTC. As protein: CASSWDRDYEQYF. The genes are TRBV6-6 and TRBJ2-7, with 9 positions matching TRBD1. This CDR3 has 13 amino acids. Unmatched junction bases numbered 3, after V lost 6 bases and J lost 3 bases. Per germline, CDR1 MNHNY and CDR2 SVGAGI (reference sequence).

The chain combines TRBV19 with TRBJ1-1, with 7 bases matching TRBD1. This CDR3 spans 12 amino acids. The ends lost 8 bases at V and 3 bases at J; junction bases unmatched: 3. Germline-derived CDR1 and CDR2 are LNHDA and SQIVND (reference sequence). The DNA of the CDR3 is TGTGCCAGTTGCCAGGGGGACACTGAAGCTTTCTTT. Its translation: CASCQGDTEAFF.

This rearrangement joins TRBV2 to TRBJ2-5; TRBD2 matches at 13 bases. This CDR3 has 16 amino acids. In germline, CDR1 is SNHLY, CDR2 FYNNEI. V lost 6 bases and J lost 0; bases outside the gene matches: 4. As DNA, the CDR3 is TGTGCCAGCAGCTCGGGACTAGCGGGGTACCAAGAGACCCAGTACTTC. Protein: CASSSGLAGYQETQYF.

CDR3 residues: CASSHQAGGGETQYF. The CDR3 coding sequence is TGTGCCAGCAGCCACCAGGCCGGGGGAGGGGAGACCCAGTACTTC. The chain uses TRBV7-8 and TRBJ2-5; TRBD2 agrees at 7 bases. This CDR3 contains 15 residues. Germline CDR1 SGHVS, CDR2 FQNEAQ. V gave up 5 bases and J gave up 5 bases; unmatched junction bases: 11. Filled out from reference TRBV7-8 and TRBJ2-5, the complete variable domain reads GAGVSQSPRYKVAKRGQDVALRCDPISGHVSLFWYQQALGQGPEFLTYFQNEAQLDKSGLPSDRFFAERPEGSVSTLKIQRTQQEDSAVYLCASSHQAGGGETQYFGPGTRLLVL.

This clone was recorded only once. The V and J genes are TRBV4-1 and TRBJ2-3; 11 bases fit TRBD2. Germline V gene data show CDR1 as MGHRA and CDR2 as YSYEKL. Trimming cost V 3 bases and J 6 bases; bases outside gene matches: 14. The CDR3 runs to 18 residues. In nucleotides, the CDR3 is TGCGCCAGCAGCCATCGTGTAGGGACTAGCGGTGGAGACGATACGCAGTATTTT. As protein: CASSHRVGTSGGDDTQYF.

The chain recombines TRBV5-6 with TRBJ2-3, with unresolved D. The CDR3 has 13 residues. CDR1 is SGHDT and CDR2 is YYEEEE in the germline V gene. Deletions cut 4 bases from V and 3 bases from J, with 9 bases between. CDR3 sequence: CASSRTGTDTQYF. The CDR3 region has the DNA TGTGCCAGCAGCCGCACCGGGACAGATACGCAGTATTTT. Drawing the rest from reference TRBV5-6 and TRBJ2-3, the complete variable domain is DAGVTQSPTHLIKTRGQQVTLRCSPKSGHDTVSWYQQALGQGPQFIFQYYEEEERQRGNFPDRFSGHQFPNYSSELNVNALLLGDSALYLCASSRTGTDTQYFGPGTRLTVL.

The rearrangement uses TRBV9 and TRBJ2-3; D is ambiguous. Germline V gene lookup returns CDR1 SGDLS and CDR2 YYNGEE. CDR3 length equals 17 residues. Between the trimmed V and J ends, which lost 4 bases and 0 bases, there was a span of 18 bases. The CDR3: CASSRPLGTFSTDTQYF. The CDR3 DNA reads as TGTGCCAGCAGCCGTCCGTTGGGCACATTTAGCACAGATACGCAGTATTTT.

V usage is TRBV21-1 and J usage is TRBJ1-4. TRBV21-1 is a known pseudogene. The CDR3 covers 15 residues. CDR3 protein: CASFPTPKRKEKLFF. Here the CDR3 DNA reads TGTGCCAGCTTCCCTACTCCAAAGCGAAAGGAAAAACTGTTTTTT.

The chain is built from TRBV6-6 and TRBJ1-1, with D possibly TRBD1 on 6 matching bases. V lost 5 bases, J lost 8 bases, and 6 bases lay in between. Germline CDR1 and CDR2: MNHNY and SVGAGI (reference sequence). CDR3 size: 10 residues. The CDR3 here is CASSQGEAFF. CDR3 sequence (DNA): TGTGCCAGCAGTCAGGGGGAAGCTTTCTTT.